This TCR beta chain emerged from a study of Graves' ophthalmopathy and Graves' hyperthyroidism listed by TCRdb under 2018. Turning to the overall study: Peripheral blood was collected at initial diagnosis, prior to any treatment. The study used TCR beta repertoire signatures to distinguish Graves' ophthalmopathy from Graves' hyperthyroidism and to predict progression to ophthalmopathy. In total, 135 blood samples were TCR-sequenced: 43 ophthalmopathy, roughly 80 hyperthyroidism and about 17 hyperthyroidism-to-ophthalmopathy patients. A discovery set of 95 to 100 patients (about 45 ophthalmopathy, 55 to 65 stable hyperthyroidism) was enrolled to explore V-J signatures distinguishing ophthalmopathy from hyperthyroidism. For independent validation, a separate cohort was made up of around 19 hyperthyroidism patients plus 17 patients who later progressed from hyperthyroidism to ophthalmopathy. T-cell repertoires of thyroid tissue and blood were compared in several hyperthyroidism patients. After sampling, hyperthyroidism patients received methimazole starting at 30 mg daily, and ophthalmopathy patients received high-dose intravenous methylprednisolone. The approximately 100 discovery patients were randomly divided into training and test sets at a 7:3 ratio. General findings and caveats noted by the study authors: In cross-validation, the 13-signature model distinguished ophthalmopathy from stable hyperthyroidism with more than 85% sensitivity and over 81% specificity, while in the test set the corresponding values were around 79% and 71%. In validation, the model predicted ophthalmopathy progression with 55% to 71% sensitivity and roughly 72% specificity; more than ten predicted patients were CT-confirmed with GO in a median of about 6.1 months. No statistical method was used to predetermine the sample size, and group allocation was not hidden from the investigators. Among expanded thyroid clonotypes with frequency above 0.001, most also showed up in blood, which suggests that blood repertoires may reflect the thyroid immune response.

TCR beta CDR3 regions were amplified from RNA transcripts for repertoire sequencing. The first round was an RT-PCR using HTBI primers with the Qiagen OneStep RT-PCR kit, and this first round was followed by a second-round multiplex PCR, then size selection and purification. The libraries underwent paired-end sequencing with 100 bp reads on an Illumina HiSeq2000. As for the original processing: SOAPnuke was used to process the reads, throwing out any read that had adapters, had uncalled bases, had a mean Phred below 15, or lacked an exact constant-primer or identifier match. COPE v1.2.5 was used to merge the high-quality paired reads. Unique nucleotide sequences were defined as clonotypes and aligned to IMGT TRB V, D and J references using MiTCR v1.1. Analysis was restricted to V-J combinations with a frequency above 0.0001, which covered 99.2% of repertoires. A TCR clonal expansion and chaos score per V-J combination was defined as the ratio of F50 clonal expansion to chaos observed in the TCRdist matrix. Welch's t-statistics and random forest were used to narrow the features down to about twelve V-J combinations, which were then fed into a naive Bayes classifier. The Morisita-Horn index was used to measure how similar the thyroid and blood repertoires were. The public reads were quality trimmed at Q25 with fastp and then assembled into clones with MiXCR by TCRdb, keeping productive beta chains. Rows merge per CDR3 protein into single entries with the most common DNA and genes. Here the V and J calls rest on TCRdb's processing, not on the authors' analysis. This sample is represented by hundreds of thousands of distinct CDR3 sequences; over 13% of them were singletons. The ten top clones hold 9.5% to 10% of the sample.

This clonotype was detected ten times or more. Its target antigen remains unknown. Base qualities are not recorded, but no much larger clone differs from it by a single base. The ophthalmopathy patients had moderately to severely active disease, with a Clinical Activity Score of 3 or higher, a NOSPECS grade of 4 or higher, and a disease duration of less than 3 months. Patients were excluded if they had other autoimmune diseases, uncontrolled infections, pregnancy or lactation. Clinical symptoms, serum thyroxine, TRAb, thyroid ultrasound and orbital computed tomography were used for diagnosis. Ficoll-Paque density gradient centrifugation was used to isolate PBMCs from around 10 ml of fresh peripheral blood. Trizol reagent was used to extract the total RNA, and its quality was then checked on an Agilent 2100 Bioanalyzer. This clonotype was sampled from a woman aged 25 to 45 with Graves' ophthalmopathy. Donor details come from another sample of the same person, matched by shared clones. Source material: blood.

The DNA is TGTGCCAGCAGTCCGATCCCGAAGACCCAGTACTTC. This sequence encodes CASSPIPKTQYF. The sequence links TRBV12-3 or TRBV12-4 to TRBJ2-5; a confident D gene designation cannot be given. V drops 5 bases and J drops 6 bases, leaving 10 bases in between. The CDR3 goes from the cysteine to the phenylalanine over 12 residues. This entry keeps only the CDR3 DNA: 36 bases, framed from base 1.